This T cell receptor (beta chain) was documented in a study of T cells in Graves' hyperthyroidism and ophthalmopathy. Whole-study findings and limits: Peripheral blood also featured most of the thyroid clonotypes expanded above 0.001.

Comments on this clonotype: Its antigen is not identified.

Researchers amplified the TCR beta CDR3 regions from RNA transcripts. The HTBI set primed first-round TCR CDR3 RT-PCR. MiXCR, run by TCRdb on the multiplex PCR reads, gives a single entry per CDR3 protein. Among fewer than 700,000 distinct CDR3 sequences, roughly 18% were seen once, and the ten largest hold roughly 18%. The CDR3 length is 14 residues. Germline loops: CDR1 SGDLS, CDR2 YYNGEE. V lost 7 bases to trimming and J lost 8 bases; unmatched junction nucleotides: 6. The rearrangement joins TRBV9 to TRBJ2-3; 14 bases agree with TRBD2. This clonotype originated in a woman under 30 with Graves' ophthalmopathy. Source material: blood. This CDR3 is CASGRTSGGSTQYF. The CDR3 coding sequence is TGTGCCAGCGGGAGGACTAGCGGGGGGTCTACGCAGTATTTT.